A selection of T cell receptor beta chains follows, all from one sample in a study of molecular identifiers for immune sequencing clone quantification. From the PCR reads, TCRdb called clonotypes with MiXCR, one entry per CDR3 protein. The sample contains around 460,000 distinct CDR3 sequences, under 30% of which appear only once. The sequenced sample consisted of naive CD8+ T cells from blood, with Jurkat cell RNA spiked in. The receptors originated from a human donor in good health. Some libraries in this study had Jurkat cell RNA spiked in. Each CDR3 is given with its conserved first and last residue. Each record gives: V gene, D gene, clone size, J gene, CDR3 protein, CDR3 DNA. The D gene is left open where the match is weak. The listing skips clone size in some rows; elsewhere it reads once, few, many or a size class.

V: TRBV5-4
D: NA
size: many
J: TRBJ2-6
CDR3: CASKGSSGANVLTF
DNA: TGTGCCAGCAAGGGTAGCTCTGGGGCCAACGTCCTGACTTTC

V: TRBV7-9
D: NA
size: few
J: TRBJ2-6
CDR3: CASSLGGVSLSGANVLTF
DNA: TGTGCCAGCAGCTTAGGTGGTGTGAGCCTCTCTGGGGCCAACGTCCTGACTTTC

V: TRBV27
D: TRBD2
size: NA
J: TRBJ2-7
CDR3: CASCRRTPSGGAYEQYF
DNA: TGTGCCAGCTGCCGTAGAACCCCTAGCGGGGGAGCTTACGAGCAGTACTTC

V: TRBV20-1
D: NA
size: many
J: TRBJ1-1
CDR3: CSARSGNNPEAFF
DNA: TGCAGTGCTAGATCCGGGAACAACCCTGAAGCTTTCTTT

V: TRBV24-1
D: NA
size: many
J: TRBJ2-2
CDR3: CATSDVPGAGTGELFF
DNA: TGTGCCACCAGTGACGTCCCGGGGGCAGGCACCGGGGAGCTGTTTTTT

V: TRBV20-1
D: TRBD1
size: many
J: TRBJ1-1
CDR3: CSAKDREFMNTEAFF
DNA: TGCAGTGCAAAGGACAGGGAATTCATGAACACTGAAGCTTTCTTT

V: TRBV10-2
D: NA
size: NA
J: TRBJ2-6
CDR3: CASAETGSSSGANVLTF
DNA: TGCGCCAGCGCAGAGACAGGCTCGAGCTCTGGGGCCAACGTCCTGACTTTC

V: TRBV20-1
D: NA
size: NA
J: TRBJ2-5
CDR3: CSAWTRWNF
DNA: TGCAGTGCCTGGACAAGATGGAACTTC

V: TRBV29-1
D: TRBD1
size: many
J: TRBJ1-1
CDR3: CSVEGNRGNTEAFF
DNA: TGCAGCGTTGAAGGAAACAGGGGGAACACTGAAGCTTTCTTT

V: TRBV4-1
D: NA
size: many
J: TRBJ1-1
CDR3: CASSLELFQGNTEAFF
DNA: TGCGCCAGCAGCCTTGAATTATTTCAGGGGAACACTGAAGCTTTCTTT

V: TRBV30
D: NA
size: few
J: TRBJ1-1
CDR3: CAWWEDTEAFF
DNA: TGTGCCTGGTGGGAGGACACTGAAGCTTTCTTT

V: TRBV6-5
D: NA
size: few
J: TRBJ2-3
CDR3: CASSYRHLNGIDTQYF
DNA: TGTGCCAGCAGTTACCGTCACCTCAACGGGATAGATACGCAGTATTTT

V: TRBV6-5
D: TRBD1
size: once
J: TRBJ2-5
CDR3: CASSYSDRQETQYF
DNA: TGTGCCAGCAGTTACTCGGACAGGCAAGAGACCCAGTACTTC

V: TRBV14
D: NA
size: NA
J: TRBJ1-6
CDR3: CASSQDHEWSPLHF
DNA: TGTGCCAGCAGCCAAGATCATGAGTGGTCACCCCTCCACTTT

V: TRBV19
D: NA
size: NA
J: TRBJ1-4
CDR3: CASTRDATNEKLLF
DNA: TGTGCCAGTACCCGAGACGCAACTAATGAAAAACTGTTATTT

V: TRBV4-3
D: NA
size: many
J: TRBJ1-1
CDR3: CASSQDVVTYTEAFF
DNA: TGCGCCAGCAGCCAAGACGTGGTTACATACACTGAAGCTTTCTTT